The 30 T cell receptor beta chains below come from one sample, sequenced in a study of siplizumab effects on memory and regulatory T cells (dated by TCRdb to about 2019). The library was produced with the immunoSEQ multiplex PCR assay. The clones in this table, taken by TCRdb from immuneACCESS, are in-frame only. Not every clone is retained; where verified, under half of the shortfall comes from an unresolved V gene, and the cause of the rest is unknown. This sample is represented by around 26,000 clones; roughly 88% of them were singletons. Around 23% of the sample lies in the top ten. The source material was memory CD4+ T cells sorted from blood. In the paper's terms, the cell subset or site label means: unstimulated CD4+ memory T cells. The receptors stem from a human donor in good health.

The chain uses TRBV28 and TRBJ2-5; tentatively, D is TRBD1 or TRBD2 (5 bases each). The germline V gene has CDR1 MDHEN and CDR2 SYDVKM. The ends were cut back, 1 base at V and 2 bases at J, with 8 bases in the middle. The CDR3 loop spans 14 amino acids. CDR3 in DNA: TGTGCCAGCAGTTTATCGGGGCATCAAGAGACCCAGTACTTC. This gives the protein CASSLSGHQETQYF.

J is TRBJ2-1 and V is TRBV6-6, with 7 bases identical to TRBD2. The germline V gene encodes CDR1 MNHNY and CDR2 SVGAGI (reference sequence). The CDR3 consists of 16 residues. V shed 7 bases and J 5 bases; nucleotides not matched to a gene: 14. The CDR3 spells CASKPRGGSFHNEQFF. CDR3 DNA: TGTGCCAGCAAACCAAGGGGCGGGAGTTTCCACAATGAGCAGTTCTTC.

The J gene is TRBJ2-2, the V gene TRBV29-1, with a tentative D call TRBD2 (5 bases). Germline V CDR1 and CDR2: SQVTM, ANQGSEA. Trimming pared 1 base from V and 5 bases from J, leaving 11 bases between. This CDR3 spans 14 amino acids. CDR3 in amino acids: CSVEGGRRTGELFF. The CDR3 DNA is TGCAGCGTTGAAGGAGGGAGAAGGACCGGGGAGCTGTTTTTT.

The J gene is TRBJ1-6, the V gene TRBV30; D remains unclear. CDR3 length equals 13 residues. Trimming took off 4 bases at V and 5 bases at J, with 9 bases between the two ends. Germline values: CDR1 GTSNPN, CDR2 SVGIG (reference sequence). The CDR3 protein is CAWTPSNNSPLHF. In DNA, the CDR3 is TGTGCCTGGACCCCCTCGAATAATTCACCCCTCCACTTT.

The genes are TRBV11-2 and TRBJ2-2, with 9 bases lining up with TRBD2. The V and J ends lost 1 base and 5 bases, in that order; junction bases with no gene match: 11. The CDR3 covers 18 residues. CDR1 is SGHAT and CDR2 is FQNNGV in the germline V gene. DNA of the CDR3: TGTGCCAGCAGCTTAGTGGGTTTACTAGCGGGCGGGACCGGGGAGCTGTTTTTT. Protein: CASSLVGLLAGGTGELFF.

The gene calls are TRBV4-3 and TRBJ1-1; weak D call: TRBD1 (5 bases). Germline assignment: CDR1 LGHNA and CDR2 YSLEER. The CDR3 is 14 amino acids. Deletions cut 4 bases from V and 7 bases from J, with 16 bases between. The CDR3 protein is CASSLTQGTSEAFF. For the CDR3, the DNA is TGCGCCAGCAGCCTAACGCAGGGAACGAGTGAAGCTTTCTTT.

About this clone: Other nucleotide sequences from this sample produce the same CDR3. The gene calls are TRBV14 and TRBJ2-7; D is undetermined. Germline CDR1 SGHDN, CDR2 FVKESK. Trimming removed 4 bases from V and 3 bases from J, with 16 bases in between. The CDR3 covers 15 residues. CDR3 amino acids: CASSPLRLSSYEQYF. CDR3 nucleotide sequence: TGTGCCAGCAGCCCATTGAGACTTTCAAGCTACGAGCAGTACTTC. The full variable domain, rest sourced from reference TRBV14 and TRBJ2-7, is EAGVTQFPSHSVIEKGQTVTLRCDPISGHDNLYWYRRVMGKEIKFLLHFVKESKQDESGMPNNRFLAERTGGTYSTLKVQPAELEDSGVYFCASSPLRLSSYEQYFGPGTRLTVT.

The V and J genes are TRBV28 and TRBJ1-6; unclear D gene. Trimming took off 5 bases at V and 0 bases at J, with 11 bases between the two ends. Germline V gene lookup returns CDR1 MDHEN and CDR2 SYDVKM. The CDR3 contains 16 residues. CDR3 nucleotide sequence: TGTGCCAGCAGTCCCAAGACCGGCTCCTATAATTCACCCCTCCACTTT. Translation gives CASSPKTGSYNSPLHF.

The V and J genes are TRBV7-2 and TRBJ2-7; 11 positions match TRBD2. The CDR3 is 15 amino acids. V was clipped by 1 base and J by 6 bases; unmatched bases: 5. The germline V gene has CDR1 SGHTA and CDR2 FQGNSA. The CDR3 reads CASSLGRTSGREQYF. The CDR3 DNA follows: TGTGCCAGCAGCTTAGGCCGGACTAGCGGGCGCGAGCAGTACTTC.

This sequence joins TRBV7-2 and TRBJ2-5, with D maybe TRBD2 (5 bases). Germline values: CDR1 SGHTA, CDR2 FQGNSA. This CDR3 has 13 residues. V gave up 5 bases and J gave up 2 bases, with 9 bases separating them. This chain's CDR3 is CASSPRVQETQYF. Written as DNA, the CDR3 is TGTGCCAGCAGCCCGCGGGTTCAAGAGACCCAGTACTTC.

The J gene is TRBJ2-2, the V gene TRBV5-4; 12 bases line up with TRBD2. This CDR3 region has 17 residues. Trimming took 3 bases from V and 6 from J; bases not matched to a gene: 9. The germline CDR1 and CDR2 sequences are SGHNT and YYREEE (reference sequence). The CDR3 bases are TGTGCCAGCAGCTCCGGACTAGCGGGGCCGCCGGCCGGGGAGCTGTTTTTT. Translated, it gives CASSSGLAGPPAGELFF.

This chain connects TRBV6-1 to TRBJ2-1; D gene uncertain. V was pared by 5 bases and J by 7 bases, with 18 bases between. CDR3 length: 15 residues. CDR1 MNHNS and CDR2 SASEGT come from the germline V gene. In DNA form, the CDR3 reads TGTGCCAGCAGTTCCCCCGGCCGATACGTAAATGAGCAGTTCTTC. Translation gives CASSSPGRYVNEQFF.

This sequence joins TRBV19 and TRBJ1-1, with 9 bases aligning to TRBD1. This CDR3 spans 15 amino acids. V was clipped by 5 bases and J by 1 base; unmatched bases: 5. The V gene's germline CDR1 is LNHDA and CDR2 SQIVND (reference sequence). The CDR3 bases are TGTGCCAGTAGTTCACAGGGGGCTCGGAACACTGAAGCTTTCTTT. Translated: CASSSQGARNTEAFF.

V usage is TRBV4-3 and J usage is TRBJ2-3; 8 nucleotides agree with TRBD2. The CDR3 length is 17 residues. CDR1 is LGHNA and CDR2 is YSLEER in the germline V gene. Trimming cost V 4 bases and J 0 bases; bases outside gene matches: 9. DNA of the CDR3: TGCGCCAGCAGCCGAAGCGGGAGCATCAGTAGCACAGATACGCAGTATTTT. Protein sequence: CASSRSGSISSTDTQYF.

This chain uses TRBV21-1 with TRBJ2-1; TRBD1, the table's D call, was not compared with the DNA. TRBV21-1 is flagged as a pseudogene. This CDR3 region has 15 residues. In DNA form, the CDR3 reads TGTGCCAGCCGCCAGGGACAAAGCTCCTACAATGAGCAGTTCTTC. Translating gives CASRQGQSSYNEQFF.

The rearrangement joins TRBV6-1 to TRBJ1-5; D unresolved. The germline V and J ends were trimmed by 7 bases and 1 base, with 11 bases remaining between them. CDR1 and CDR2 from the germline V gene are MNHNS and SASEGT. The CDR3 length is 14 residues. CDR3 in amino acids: CASTFDTSNQPQHF. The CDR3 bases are TGTGCCAGCACCTTCGACACAAGCAATCAGCCCCAGCATTTT.

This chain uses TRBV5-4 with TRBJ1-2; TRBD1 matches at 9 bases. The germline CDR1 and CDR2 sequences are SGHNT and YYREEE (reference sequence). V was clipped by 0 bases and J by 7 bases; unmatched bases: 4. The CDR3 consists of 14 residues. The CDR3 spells CASSLGQGVGGYTF. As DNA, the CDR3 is TGTGCCAGCAGCTTGGGACAGGGGGTTGGTGGCTACACCTTC.

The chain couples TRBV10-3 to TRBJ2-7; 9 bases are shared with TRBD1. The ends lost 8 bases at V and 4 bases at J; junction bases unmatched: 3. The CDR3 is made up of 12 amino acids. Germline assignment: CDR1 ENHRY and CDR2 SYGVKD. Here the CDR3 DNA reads TGTGCCATCGCGGGACAGGGTTACGAGCAGTACTTC. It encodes CAIAGQGYEQYF.

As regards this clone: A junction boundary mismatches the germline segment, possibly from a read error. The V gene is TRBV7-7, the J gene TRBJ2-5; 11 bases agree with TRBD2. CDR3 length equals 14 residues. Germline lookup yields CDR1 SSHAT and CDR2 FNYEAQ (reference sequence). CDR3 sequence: CASSLAGGAETQYF. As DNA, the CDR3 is TGTGCTAGCAGCTTAGCGGGAGGGGCGGAGACCCAGTACTTC.

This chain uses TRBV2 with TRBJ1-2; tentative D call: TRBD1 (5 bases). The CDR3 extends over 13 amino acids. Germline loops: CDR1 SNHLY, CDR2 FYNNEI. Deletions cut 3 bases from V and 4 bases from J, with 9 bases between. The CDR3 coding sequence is TGTGCCAGCAGTGATCGGGGGGTCTATGGCTACACCTTC. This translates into CASSDRGVYGYTF.

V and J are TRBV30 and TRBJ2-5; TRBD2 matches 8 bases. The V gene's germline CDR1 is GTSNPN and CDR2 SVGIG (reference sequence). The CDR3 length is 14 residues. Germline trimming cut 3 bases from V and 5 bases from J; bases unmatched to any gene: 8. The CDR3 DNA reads TGTGCCTGGAGCGGGGGGGGGAGTCGGGAGACCCAGTACTTC. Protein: CAWSGGGSRETQYF. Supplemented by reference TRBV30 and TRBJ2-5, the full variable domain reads SQTIHQWPATLVQPVGSPLSLECTVEGTSNPNLYWYRQAAGRGLQLLFYSVGIGQISSEVPQNLSASRPQDRQFILSSKKLLLSDSGFYLCAWSGGGSRETQYFGPGTRLLVL.

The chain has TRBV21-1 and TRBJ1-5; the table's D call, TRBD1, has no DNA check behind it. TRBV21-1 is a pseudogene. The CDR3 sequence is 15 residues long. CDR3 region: CASSKQARSNQPQHF. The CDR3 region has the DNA TGTGCCAGCAGCAAACAGGCACGTAGCAATCAGCCCCAGCATTTT.

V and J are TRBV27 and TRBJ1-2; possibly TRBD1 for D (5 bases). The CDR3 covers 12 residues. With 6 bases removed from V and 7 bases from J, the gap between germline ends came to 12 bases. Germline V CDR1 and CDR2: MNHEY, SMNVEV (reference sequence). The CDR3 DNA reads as TGTGCCAGCAGCCCAAAGGGGTTTGGCTACACCTTC. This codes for CASSPKGFGYTF.

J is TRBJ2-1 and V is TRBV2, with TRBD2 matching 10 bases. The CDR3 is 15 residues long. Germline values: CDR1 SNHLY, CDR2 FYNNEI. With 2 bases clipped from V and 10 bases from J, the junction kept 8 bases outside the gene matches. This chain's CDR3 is CASSEMSGRAGEQFF. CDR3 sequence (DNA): TGTGCCAGCAGTGAAATGAGCGGGAGGGCCGGCGAGCAGTTCTTC. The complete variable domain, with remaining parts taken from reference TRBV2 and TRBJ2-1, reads EPEVTQTPSHQVTQMGQEVILRCVPISNHLYFYWYRQILGQKVEFLVSFYNNEISEKSEIFDDQFSVERPDGSNFTLKIRSTKLEDSAMYFCASSEMSGRAGEQFFGPGTRLTVL.

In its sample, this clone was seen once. The CDR3 DNA reads as TGTGCCAGCGAGTCACGGGACACCCGAGGCTATGGCTACACCTTC. It specifies CASESRDTRGYGYTF. The rearrangement uses TRBV5-4 and TRBJ1-2; tentatively, D is TRBD1 (6 bases). Looked up from germline, CDR1 is SGHNT and CDR2 is YYREEE (reference sequence). Trimming removed 7 bases at V and 4 bases at J, with 20 bases between. The CDR3 contains 15 residues.

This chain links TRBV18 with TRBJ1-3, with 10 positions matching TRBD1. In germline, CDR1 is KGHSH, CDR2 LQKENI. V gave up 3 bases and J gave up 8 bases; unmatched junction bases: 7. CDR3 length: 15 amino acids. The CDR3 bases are TGTGCCAGCTCACCTAGGGGACAGGGGATGGACACCATATATTTT. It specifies CASSPRGQGMDTIYF.

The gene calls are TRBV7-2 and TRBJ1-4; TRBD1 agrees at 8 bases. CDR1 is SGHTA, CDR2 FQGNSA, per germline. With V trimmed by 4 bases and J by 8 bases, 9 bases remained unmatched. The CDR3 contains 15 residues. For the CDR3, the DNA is TGTGCCAGCAGCTCCTGGACAGGGAGGGACGAAAAACTGTTTTTT. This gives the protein CASSSWTGRDEKLFF.

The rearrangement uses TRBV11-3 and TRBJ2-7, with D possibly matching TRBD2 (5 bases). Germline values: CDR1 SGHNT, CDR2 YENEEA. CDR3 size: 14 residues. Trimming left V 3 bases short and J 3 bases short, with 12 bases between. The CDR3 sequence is CASSFSALHYEQYF. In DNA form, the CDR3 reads TGTGCCAGCAGCTTTAGCGCCCTACACTACGAGCAGTACTTC.

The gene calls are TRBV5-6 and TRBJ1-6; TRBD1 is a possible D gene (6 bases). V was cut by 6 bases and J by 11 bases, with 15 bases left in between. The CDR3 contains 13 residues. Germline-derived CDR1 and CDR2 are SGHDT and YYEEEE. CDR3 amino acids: CASKSRGSTPLHF. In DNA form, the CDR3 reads TGTGCCAGCAAGTCCAGGGGATCGACACCCCTCCACTTT.

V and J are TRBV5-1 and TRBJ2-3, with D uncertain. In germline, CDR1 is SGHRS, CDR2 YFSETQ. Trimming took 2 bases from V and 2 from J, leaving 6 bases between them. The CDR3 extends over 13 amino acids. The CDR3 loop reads CASSLPNTDTQYF. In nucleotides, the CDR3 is TGCGCCAGCAGCTTACCGAACACAGATACGCAGTATTTT. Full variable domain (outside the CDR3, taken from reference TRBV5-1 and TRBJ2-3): KAGVTQTPRYLIKTRGQQVTLSCSPISGHRSVSWYQQTPGQGLQFLFEYFSETQRNKGNFPGRFSGRQFSNSRSEMNVSTLELGDSALYLCASSLPNTDTQYFGPGTRLTVL.